The present T cell receptor (beta chain) was sequenced within a study of blood T cell dynamics during melanoma immunotherapy (dated by TCRdb to the early 2020s). Study-wide context: The patients had metastatic melanoma and were given first-line pembrolizumab or nivolumab plus ipilimumab as standard of care in the United Kingdom. To identify early correlates of response, the study profiled peripheral T cell receptor repertoires in patients with metastatic melanoma before and after one cycle of checkpoint inhibitor therapy. The training cohort was made up of consecutive patients, while a further independent group of patients from the same centre was pooled to form an external validation set.

The sample's time point label, decoded: pre-treatment baseline. Blood samples were taken at two points: before treatment (T0) and at week 3 (W3), which came after the first cycle of checkpoint blockade. Except for a couple of patients with rapid clinical progression, response was assessed 12 weeks after the first infusion by RECIST 1.1; disease control meant complete response, partial response or stable disease. Patients with prior systemic cancer treatment, concomitant immunosuppressant therapy or synchronous other active malignancies were excluded. Bulk PBMC and plasma cell-free DNA were both sequenced for TCR beta so that circulating cells and T cell turnover could be tracked. PBMC were isolated from blood with Lymphoprep and SepMate tubes, followed by red cell lysis. QIAamp DNA Blood Mini kits were used to extract DNA from PBMC and from sorted T cell subsets. The CDR3, from cysteine to phenylalanine, totals 15 residues. Only the CDR3 portion is preserved as DNA: 45 bases, with reading frame beginning at the first base. From the germline V gene, CDR1 is MDHEN and CDR2 is SYDVKM. Trimming removed 3 bases from V and 3 bases from J, leaving 11 bases between the germline ends.

General study outcomes and caveats: The relatively small sample size was acknowledged as potentially limiting generalization of the results. The study was unable to establish whether the T cell clones driving the repertoire changes were melanoma-specific or instead reflected general immune activation. A bifurcated reorganization of the PBMC repertoire at W3, with increased clonality or increased diversity, was observed in patients who later achieved disease control, unlike in progressors.

Every bulk PBMC sample was loaded with the same fixed amount of approximately 0.35 ug of DNA. Following the manufacturer instructions, the immunoSEQ TCRb Assay kit was used to amplify TCR beta CDR3 sequences from genomic DNA. The KAPA Library Quantification Kit for Illumina platforms was used to quantify the pooled libraries by qPCR. Sequencing of the pooled libraries was done on an Illumina NextSeq 500, with clustering at roughly 0.55-1.1 pM. Per the original workflow: Analysis of the TCR data relied on immunoSEQ ANALYZER and the R LymphoSeq package. A rearrangement efficiency score was calculated as productive divided by the sum of productive and non-productive CDR3 sequences. Clonality was measured with the Gini coefficient and diversity with the Renyi index at alpha=1, and both measures were compared pairwise between timepoints within each patient. In LymphoSeq, clonal relatedness was computed using an edit distance of 3, and repertoire similarity was computed using the Bhattacharyya coefficient. To classify response, a linear discriminant analysis based on week-3 changes in clonality and diversity was built using the R MASS and caret packages. TCRdb holds this immuneACCESS table with in-frame rearrangements only. Some clones are missing; in checked studies, unresolved V genes explain under half, and the rest has no known cause. The V and J calls and clone size come from that table; D and trimming were worked out from the DNA. The sample includes some 9,900 clones, with 88% observed a single time. Clones ranked in the top ten supply about a tenth of the sample.

On this clone itself: This clone's antigen is unknown. The input lacks base qualities; no much larger clone sits a single base away.

The sequence came from a human donor with melanoma. The rearranged segments are TRBV28 and TRBJ1-4; the D gene cannot be resolved reliably. The source material was blood, sampled from a patient treated with checkpoint blockade. The DNA sequence is as follows: TGTGCCAGCAGTTTGCCACAGACTTCTAATGAAAAACTGTTTTTT. It translates to CASSLPQTSNEKLFF.